The 21 T cell receptor beta chains reported below all come from one sample, sequenced in a study of post-analysis software for immune sequencing data. Built from TCR beta cDNA, the libraries had unique molecular identifiers in them. One entry per CDR3 protein, called by TCRdb with MiXCR from the PCR reads. The sample yields 800,000 to 950,000 distinct CDR3 sequences, around 50% seen once. Broader study findings: Controls showed lower frequencies than patients for roughly five TRBV segments, and TRBV5-6, TRBV5-1 and TRBV20-1 were among these.

What these receptors recognize is not known. The sequencing input was blood. The receptors here all came from a girl aged 10 to 17 with multiple sclerosis.

Only a few counts were recorded for this clonotype. This chain joins TRBV20-1 and TRBJ2-7; D possibly corresponds to TRBD2 (6 bases). The germline V gene has CDR1 DFQATT and CDR2 SNEGSKA (reference sequence). The CDR3 covers 14 residues. V was clipped by 6 bases and J by 2 bases, with 17 bases between them. CDR3: CSAEEGRAPYEQYF. Written as DNA, the CDR3 is TGCAGTGCCGAGGAGGGCAGGGCGCCCTACGAGCAGTACTTC.

V and J are TRBV9 and TRBJ2-7; D may correspond to TRBD1 or TRBD2 (6 bases each). The J call may be in error: the DNA end matches TRBJ2-4 better. Per germline, CDR1 SGDLS and CDR2 YYNGEE. The CDR3 length is 13 residues. The CDR3 DNA follows: TGTGCCAGCAGCGCGGGGGCCTCGGTCATTCAGTACTTC. Protein: CASSAGASVIQYF.

This clonotype was seen only a few times. This chain links TRBV12-3 or TRBV12-4 with TRBJ2-7; no reliable D call. Trimming pared 10 bases from V and 0 bases from J, leaving 13 bases between. The CDR3 is made up of 13 amino acids. The chain's CDR3 is CAILTRNSYEQYF. The CDR3 nucleotides are TGTGCCATACTGACTCGGAACTCCTACGAGCAGTACTTC.

This chain uses TRBV7-3 with TRBJ2-1; 9 nucleotides align to TRBD2. Germline V gene sequence: CDR1 SGHTA, CDR2 FQGTGA. The CDR3 spans 16 residues. The junction had 10 bases not matched to a gene; V was cut back by 5 bases and J by 5 bases. The CDR3: CASSADRLAENNEQFF. The CDR3 nucleotides are TGTGCCAGCAGCGCCGATCGACTAGCGGAGAACAATGAGCAGTTCTTC.

The chain employs TRBV20-1 and TRBJ2-1, with TRBD2 matching 9 bases. With V trimmed by 0 bases and J by 5 bases, 8 bases remained unmatched. The germline V gene encodes CDR1 DFQATT and CDR2 SNEGSKA (reference sequence). The CDR3 loop spans 16 amino acids. Written as DNA, the CDR3 is TGCAGTGCTAGAGATGGGTCAGCGGGAGGACACAATGAGCAGTTCTTC. Encoded protein: CSARDGSAGGHNEQFF.

The count of this clonotype is one. The genes are TRBV29-1 and TRBJ1-2; TRBD1 is a possible D gene (6 bases). This CDR3 is built from 14 residues. CDR1 and CDR2 from the germline V gene are SQVTM and ANQGSEA. The germline V and J ends were trimmed by 5 bases and 4 bases, with 17 bases remaining between them. CDR3 amino acids: CSVQQNQGTYGYTF. CDR3 bases: TGCAGCGTTCAACAAAACCAGGGGACCTATGGCTACACCTTC.

This clonotype was observed a few times. The chain employs TRBV29-1 and TRBJ2-1, with TRBD1 matching over 11 bases. The junction had 14 bases not matched to a gene; V was cut back by 6 bases and J by 10 bases. This CDR3 is built from 15 residues. The germline V gene encodes CDR1 SQVTM and CDR2 ANQGSEA. This chain's CDR3 is CSVRRTGGSLGEQFF. CDR3 sequence (DNA): TGCAGCGTCAGAAGGACAGGGGGCTCCTTGGGGGAGCAGTTCTTC.

This chain joins TRBV6-1 and TRBJ1-1, with D tentatively TRBD1 (5 bases). This CDR3 spans 14 amino acids. Trimming removed 1 base at V and 5 bases at J, with 11 bases between. Germline V lookup: CDR1 MNHNS, CDR2 SASEGT. The CDR3 DNA reads as TGTGCCAGCAGTGAAGTGCCGGGGCAAACTGAAGCTTTCTTT. Translation gives CASSEVPGQTEAFF.

The chain employs TRBV3-1 and TRBJ2-1; D remains unclear. Trimming took 1 base from V and 8 from J, leaving 15 bases between them. This CDR3 has 15 amino acids. Germline V gene data show CDR1 as LGHDT and CDR2 as YNNKEL (reference sequence). The CDR3 sequence is CASSQAQATFHEQFF. The CDR3 nucleotides are TGTGCCAGCAGCCAAGCACAAGCCACTTTCCATGAGCAGTTCTTC.

For this clonotype: A junction boundary mismatches the germline segment, possibly from a read error. In nucleotides, the CDR3 is TGCAGCGTTGACGGGACAGGGGATCAACCCCAGCATTTT. Protein product: CSVDGTGDQPQHF. The chain carries TRBV29-1 and TRBJ1-5, with TRBD1 matching 10 bases. This CDR3 spans 13 amino acids. Germline assignment: CDR1 SQVTM and CDR2 ANQGSEA.

The chain is built from TRBV7-3 and TRBJ2-4; D is perhaps TRBD1 (6 bases). Germline loops: CDR1 SGHTA, CDR2 FQGTGA. Trimming cost V 1 base and J 13 bases, with 11 bases left between them. The CDR3 is 12 residues long. The CDR3 is CASSLNGQRQYF. DNA for the CDR3: TGTGCCAGCAGCTTAAATGGACAGCGACAGTACTTC.

This clonotype was counted only a few times. V is TRBV28 and J is TRBJ2-5; 9 nucleotides agree with TRBD2. After removal of 3 bases from V and 4 bases from J, the junction contained 6 bases not matched to a gene. The CDR3 has 15 amino acids. The germline V gene encodes CDR1 MDHEN and CDR2 SYDVKM. This chain's CDR3 is CASSFGLAGRETQYF. CDR3 nucleotide sequence: TGTGCCAGCAGTTTCGGCCTAGCGGGGCGAGAGACCCAGTACTTC.

V usage is TRBV29-1 and J usage is TRBJ2-1, with D maybe TRBD1 (5 bases). Germline V CDR1 and CDR2: SQVTM, ANQGSEA. Deletions cut 6 bases from V and 1 base from J, with 13 bases between. The CDR3 totals 14 residues. CDR3 coding DNA: TGCAGCGTCACGACAGCTTCGTCCTACAATGAGCAGTTCTTC. It yields the protein CSVTTASSYNEQFF.

This clonotype was observed a few times. The CDR3 region is CSARVDTEAFF. CDR3 nucleotide sequence: TGCAGTGCTAGAGTGGACACTGAAGCTTTCTTT. V usage is TRBV20-1 and J usage is TRBJ1-1; D not certain. This CDR3 is built from 11 residues. CDR1 and CDR2 from the germline V gene are DFQATT and SNEGSKA (reference sequence). Trimming pared 1 base from V and 3 bases from J, leaving 3 bases between.

The rearrangement uses TRBV4-1 and TRBJ1-5; D remains unclear. This CDR3 region has 11 residues. Germline V gene sequence: CDR1 MGHRA, CDR2 YSYEKL. Trimming took 5 bases from V and 9 from J, leaving 8 bases between them. CDR3 nucleotide sequence: TGCGCCAGCAGCGAAGGCTGGCCCCAGCATTTT. Amino acid sequence: CASSEGWPQHF.

The chain employs TRBV7-3 and TRBJ2-1, with D perhaps matching TRBD1 (6 bases). CDR1 is SGHTA, CDR2 FQGTGA, per germline. The V and J ends lost 8 bases and 6 bases respectively, with 14 bases between them. The CDR3 has 13 amino acids. Here the CDR3 DNA reads TGTGCCAGCGGACGGACAGAGCGCAATGAGCAGTTCTTC. Protein sequence: CASGRTERNEQFF.

This clonotype was counted only a few times. The V gene is TRBV20-1, the J gene TRBJ1-2; a weak D match, TRBD1 (5 bases). The CDR3 spans 12 residues. Germline V gene data show CDR1 as DFQATT and CDR2 as SNEGSKA (reference sequence). Deletions cut 6 bases from V and 3 bases from J, with 11 bases between. CDR3 bases: TGCAGTGCCTTACGAGGGGACTATGGCTACACCTTC. Translation gives CSALRGDYGYTF.

A note on this clonotype: One end of the junction varies from germline; a read error may be responsible. The gene calls are TRBV29-1 and TRBJ2-3, with TRBD1 matching over 7 bases. The CDR3 is 16 amino acids. Germline CDR1 is SQVTM and CDR2 is ANQGSEA. DNA of the CDR3: TGCAGCGCACACGGGACAGCAATACGGAGCACAAATACGCAGTATTTT. Amino acids: CSAHGTAIRSTNTQYF.

The chain links TRBV28 to TRBJ2-7; D possibly corresponds to TRBD2 (6 bases). Per germline, CDR1 MDHEN and CDR2 SYDVKM. The CDR3 runs 13 residues. Between the trimmed V and J ends, which lost 2 bases and 3 bases, there was a span of 8 bases. The chain's CDR3 is CASSLSGFYEQYF. Here the CDR3 DNA reads TGTGCCAGCAGTTTAAGCGGGTTCTACGAGCAGTACTTC. Filled out from reference TRBV28 and TRBJ2-7, the complete variable domain reads DVKVTQSSRYLVKRTGEKVFLECVQDMDHENMFWYRQDPGLGLRLIYFSYDVKMKEKGDIPEGYSVSREKKERFSLILESASTNQTSMYLCASSLSGFYEQYFGPGTRLTVT.

This chain uses TRBV29-1 with TRBJ2-5; D is tentatively TRBD1 or TRBD2 (7 bases each). This CDR3 contains 15 residues. V lost 7 bases, J lost 11 bases, and 29 bases lay in between. The germline CDR1 and CDR2 sequences are SQVTM and ANQGSEA. CDR3 nucleotides: TGCAGCGCAGCAGATACAGGGGAGGGAGGCAATGAGCAGTACTTC. Residues: CSAADTGEGGNEQYF.

The CDR3 protein is CASSYRQGNNEQFF. CDR3 coding DNA: TGTGCCAGCAGTTACCGACAGGGTAACAATGAGCAGTTCTTC. This chain connects TRBV6-6 to TRBJ2-1; 7 bases are a match to TRBD1. The J segment lost 5 bases and the V segment lost 2 bases, leaving 3 bases of the junction unmatched. CDR1 is MNHNY, CDR2 SVGAGI, per germline (reference sequence). CDR3 length equals 14 residues.